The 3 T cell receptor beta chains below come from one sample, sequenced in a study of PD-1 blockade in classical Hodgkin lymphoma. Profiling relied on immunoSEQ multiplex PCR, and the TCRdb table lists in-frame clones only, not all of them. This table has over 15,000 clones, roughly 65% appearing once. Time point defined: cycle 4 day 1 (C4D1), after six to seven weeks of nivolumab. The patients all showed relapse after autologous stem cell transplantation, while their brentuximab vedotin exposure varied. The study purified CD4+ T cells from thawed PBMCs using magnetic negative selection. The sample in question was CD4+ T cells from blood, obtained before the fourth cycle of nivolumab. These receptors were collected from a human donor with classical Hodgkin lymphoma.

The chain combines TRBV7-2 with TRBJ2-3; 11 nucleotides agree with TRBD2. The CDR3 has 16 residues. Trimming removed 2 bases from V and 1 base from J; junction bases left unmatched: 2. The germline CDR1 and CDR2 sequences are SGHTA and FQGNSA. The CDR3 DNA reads TGTGCCAGCAGCTTAATGGGACTAGCGGGCACAGATACGCAGTATTTT. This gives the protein CASSLMGLAGTDTQYF.

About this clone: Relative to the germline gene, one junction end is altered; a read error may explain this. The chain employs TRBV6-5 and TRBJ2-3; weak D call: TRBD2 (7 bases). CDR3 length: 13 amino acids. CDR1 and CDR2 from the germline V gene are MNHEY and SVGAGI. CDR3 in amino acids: CASSHGQGGDLDF. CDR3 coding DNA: TGTGCCAGCAGTCATGGGCAAGGGGGGGACCTGGATTTT.

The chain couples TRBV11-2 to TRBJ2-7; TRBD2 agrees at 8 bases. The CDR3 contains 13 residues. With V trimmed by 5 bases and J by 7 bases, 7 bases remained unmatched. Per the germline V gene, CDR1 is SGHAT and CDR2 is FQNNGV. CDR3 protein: CASSTRTSWEQYF. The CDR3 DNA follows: TGTGCCAGCAGCACGCGGACTAGCTGGGAGCAGTACTTC.